The entry that follows covers one T cell receptor beta chain sequence. This entry belongs to a study of OX40 agonist ivuxolimab in advanced cancers. Study as a whole: Of mixed ages from roughly 23 to 85 and averaging about 60 years, the group was roughly 85% male.

The CDR3 extends over 18 amino acids. Germline trimming cut 0 bases from V and 3 bases from J; bases unmatched to any gene: 9. Germline V gene data show CDR1 as LGHNA and CDR2 as YSLEER. Profiling relied on immunoSEQ multiplex PCR, and the TCRdb table lists in-frame clones only, not all of them. The sample has more than 100,000 clones, 90% seen once; the top ten hold less than 1.1%. Material: CD4+ or CD8+ T cells sorted from blood, obtained in a trial of the OX40 agonist ivuxolimab. This clonotype was obtained from an adult with an advanced solid tumor such as melanoma, head and neck, liver or kidney cancer. This chain uses TRBV4-3 with TRBJ2-1; 9 nucleotides line up with TRBD2. The CDR3 nucleotides are TGCGCCAGCAGCCAAGATGGAGTGGCTAGCGGGAACTACAATGAGCAGTTCTTC. This translates into CASSQDGVASGNYNEQFF.